The 18 T cell receptor beta chains listed next were all sequenced from one sample in a study of blood T cell repertoires in COVID-19. Profiling relied on immunoSEQ multiplex PCR, and the TCRdb table lists in-frame clones only, not all of them. The profile shows approximately 100,000 clones, roughly 80% of them singletons. The sample comprised peripheral blood. Receptors originate from a man between 65 and 79 years old with active or convalescent COVID-19.

The chain carries TRBV6-5 and TRBJ2-7, with no clear D. The CDR3 runs to 15 residues. The V end lost 0 bases, the J end lost 6 bases, and 15 bases lay between the germline ends. CDR1 and CDR2 (germline): MNHEY, SVGAGI. The CDR3 spells CASSYSSLVFPEQYF. CDR3 coding DNA: TGTGCCAGCAGTTACTCGAGCCTCGTATTCCCCGAGCAGTACTTC.

The rearrangement joins TRBV2 to TRBJ1-1; D is unclear. Trimming stripped 3 bases from V and 8 bases from J, with 7 bases between. Germline CDR1 reads SNHLY; CDR2 reads FYNNEI. The CDR3 covers 11 residues. The CDR3 coding sequence is TGTGCCAGCAGTGAGGAGATGGAAGCTTTCTTT. Translating it yields CASSEEMEAFF. Complete variable domain (other parts from reference TRBV2 and TRBJ1-1): EPEVTQTPSHQVTQMGQEVILRCVPISNHLYFYWYRQILGQKVEFLVSFYNNEISEKSEIFDDQFSVERPDGSNFTLKIRSTKLEDSAMYFCASSEEMEAFFGQGTRLTVV.

The J gene is TRBJ1-6, the V gene TRBV6-5; D gene ambiguous. V dropped 6 bases and J dropped 6 bases, with 15 bases sitting between them. Germline V lookup: CDR1 MNHEY, CDR2 SVGAGI. The CDR3 covers 15 residues. CDR3 loop: CASRDSQVTNSPLHF. The CDR3 DNA reads as TGTGCCAGCAGGGACTCCCAAGTTACTAATTCACCCCTCCACTTT.

The chain links TRBV6-5 to TRBJ1-4, with a tentative D call TRBD1 (5 bases). The germline V and J ends were trimmed by 6 bases and 7 bases, with 18 bases remaining between them. The germline V gene has CDR1 MNHEY and CDR2 SVGAGI. CDR3 size: 15 residues. DNA of the CDR3: TGTGCCAGCAGCACCACGACCCCCGGGGGTGAAAAACTGTTTTTT. Translated: CASSTTTPGGEKLFF.

V usage is TRBV7-8 and J usage is TRBJ1-2, with 8 bases that match TRBD1. With 1 base clipped from V and 5 bases from J, the junction kept 9 bases outside the gene matches. This CDR3 spans 16 amino acids. Germline V gene lookup returns CDR1 SGHVS and CDR2 FQNEAQ. The CDR3 DNA is TGTGCCAGCAGCTTAGGGGGACAGGCGATCCTTTATGGCTACACCTTC. This gives the protein CASSLGGQAILYGYTF.

The chain carries TRBV2 and TRBJ1-4; D might be TRBD1 (6 bases). CDR1 is SNHLY and CDR2 is FYNNEI in the germline V gene. Trimming took 2 bases from V and 8 from J, leaving 12 bases between them. The CDR3 consists of 14 residues. CDR3 sequence: CASSEMGAGEKLFF. The CDR3 DNA reads TGTGCCAGCAGTGAAATGGGGGCAGGCGAAAAACTGTTTTTT.

The rearrangement joins TRBV7-9 to TRBJ2-3; no clear D. Looked up from germline, CDR1 is SEHNR and CDR2 is FQNEAQ (reference sequence). V lost 5 bases and J lost 0, with 6 bases in between. This CDR3 has 13 amino acids. For the CDR3, the DNA is TGTGCCAGCAGCCAAATGAGCACAGATACGCAGTATTTT. It translates to CASSQMSTDTQYF.

This sequence joins TRBV6-2 or TRBV6-3 and TRBJ2-2; 13 bases are a match to TRBD2. Germline values: CDR1 MNHEY, CDR2 SVGEGT. CDR3 length: 17 residues. The ends lost 6 bases at V and 4 bases at J; junction bases unmatched: 8. Written as DNA, the CDR3 is TGTGCCAGCAGCATCAGACTAGCGGGAGGTTTCACCGGGGAGCTGTTTTTT. As protein: CASSIRLAGGFTGELFF.

The chain combines TRBV5-3 with TRBJ2-3; D remains unclear. TRBV5-3 is treated as an ORF (open reading frame) with a function not yet certain. CDR3 length: 16 residues. V shed 2 bases and J shed 0 bases, with 13 bases lying between them. CDR3 residues: CARSFLRCTSTDTQYF. CDR3 bases: TGTGCCAGAAGCTTTCTCAGGTGTACTAGCACAGATACGCAGTATTTT.

The V call is TRBV11-2, the J call TRBJ2-1, with D hard to call. CDR1 is SGHAT and CDR2 is FQNNGV in the germline V gene. The CDR3 contains 11 residues. V shed 1 base and J shed 8 bases, with 3 bases lying between them. In nucleotides, the CDR3 is TGTGCCAGCAGCTTAGCCGATGAGCAGTTCTTC. It codes for CASSLADEQFF.

This clone has only one observation. This CDR3 reads CASSTTIYGYTF. For the CDR3, the DNA is TGTGCCAGCAGTACGACAATATATGGCTACACCTTC. V is TRBV6-6 and J is TRBJ1-2; no definite D call. V lost 5 bases to trimming and J lost 5 bases, with 9 bases between them. Germline CDR1 is MNHNY and CDR2 is SVGAGI (reference sequence). The CDR3 extends over 12 amino acids.

This chain uses TRBV7-3 with TRBJ2-1; 7 bases align to TRBD1. The CDR3 loop spans 13 amino acids. Trimming cost V 5 bases and J 7 bases; bases outside gene matches: 5. Germline values: CDR1 SGHTA, CDR2 FQGTGA. CDR3: CASSSRQGNEQFF. The CDR3, as DNA: TGTGCCAGCAGCAGCAGACAGGGAAATGAGCAGTTCTTC.

This rearrangement joins TRBV5-1 to TRBJ1-1; D not resolved. V was pared by 0 bases and J by 2 bases, with 11 bases between. The germline gives CDR1 SGHRS, CDR2 YFSETQ. The CDR3 sequence is 15 residues long. The CDR3 protein is CASSLVGGSNTEAFF. CDR3 DNA: TGCGCCAGCAGCTTGGTTGGCGGATCAAACACTGAAGCTTTCTTT.

The V call is TRBV3-1 (or the pseudogene TRBV3-2), the J call TRBJ2-7, with TRBD2 matching over 9 bases. Germline assignment: CDR1 LGHDT and CDR2 YNNKEL (reference sequence). The CDR3 length is 14 residues. The V segment lost 4 bases and the J segment 1 base; nucleotides outside the gene matches: 2. CDR3 in amino acids: CASSPSGMSYEQYF. The DNA of the CDR3 is TGTGCCAGCAGCCCTAGCGGGATGTCCTACGAGCAGTACTTC.

The chain has TRBV28 and TRBJ1-2; D gene unclear. Trimming removed 4 bases at V and 8 bases at J, with 17 bases between. CDR1 MDHEN and CDR2 SYDVKM come from the germline V gene. The CDR3 spans 14 residues. This CDR3 is CASSSLPRTAGYTF. CDR3 DNA sequence: TGTGCCAGCAGTTCTTTGCCTCGAACAGCCGGCTACACCTTC.

The chain carries TRBV5-1 and TRBJ2-5; 10 positions match TRBD1. Germline CDR1 SGHRS, CDR2 YFSETQ. The length of the CDR3 is 14 residues. V lost 9 bases and J lost 2; bases outside the gene matches: 7. The CDR3 here is CATGPGQGQETQYF. DNA for the CDR3: TGCGCCACCGGACCGGGACAGGGGCAAGAGACCCAGTACTTC.

Only one count was recorded for this clone. V usage is TRBV30 and J usage is TRBJ2-7, with D possibly matching TRBD1 (5 bases). In germline, CDR1 is GTSNPN, CDR2 SVGIG (reference sequence). This CDR3 has 14 residues. Trimming took off 2 bases at V and 0 bases at J, with 11 bases between the two ends. CDR3 sequence reads: CAWSMGPYSYEQYF. The CDR3 region has the DNA TGTGCCTGGAGTATGGGGCCCTACTCCTACGAGCAGTACTTC.

This clone was counted once. The CDR3 region is CASSVDLDTYTEAFF. CDR3 DNA sequence: TGTGCCAGCAGCGTAGATCTGGACACCTACACTGAAGCTTTCTTT. This chain uses TRBV9 with TRBJ1-1, with a tentative D call TRBD1 (5 bases). The CDR3 is 15 residues long. V was trimmed by 0 bases and J by 3 bases, leaving 12 bases between them. CDR1 and CDR2 from the germline V gene are SGDLS and YYNGEE. The entire variable domain, with the rest obtained from reference TRBV9 and TRBJ1-1, is as follows: DSGVTQTPKHLITATGQRVTLRCSPRSGDLSVYWYQQSLDQGLQFLIQYYNGEERAKGNILERFSAQQFPDLHSELNLSSLELGDSALYFCASSVDLDTYTEAFFGQGTRLTVV.